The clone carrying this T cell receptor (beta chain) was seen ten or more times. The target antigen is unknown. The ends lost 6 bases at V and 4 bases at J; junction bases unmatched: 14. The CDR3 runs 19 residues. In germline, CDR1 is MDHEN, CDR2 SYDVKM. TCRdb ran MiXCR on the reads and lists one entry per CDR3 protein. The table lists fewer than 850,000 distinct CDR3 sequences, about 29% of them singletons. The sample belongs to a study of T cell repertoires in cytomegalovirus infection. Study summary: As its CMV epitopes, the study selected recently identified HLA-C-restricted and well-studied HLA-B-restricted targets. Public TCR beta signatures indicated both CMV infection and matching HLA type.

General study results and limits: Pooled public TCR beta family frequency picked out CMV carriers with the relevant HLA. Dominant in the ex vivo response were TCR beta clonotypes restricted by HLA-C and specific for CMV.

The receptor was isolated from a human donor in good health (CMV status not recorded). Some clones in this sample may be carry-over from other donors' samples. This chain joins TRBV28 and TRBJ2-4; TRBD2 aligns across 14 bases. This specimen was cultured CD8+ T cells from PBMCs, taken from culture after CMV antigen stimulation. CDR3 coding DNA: TGTGCCAGCAGATCGTGGACTAGCGGGGGGAGGGGAGAAAAAAACATTCAGTACTTC. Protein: CASRSWTSGGRGEKNIQYF.